This T cell receptor beta chain originates from a study of blood T cell repertoires in COVID-19. The repertoire was sequenced with immunoSEQ multiplex PCR; TCRdb's copy has only in-frame clones and lacks some. The table lists roughly 200,000 clones, roughly 81% of them singletons. V lost 7 bases, J lost 8 bases, and 6 bases lay in between. There are 11 residues in the CDR3. Per germline, CDR1 MNHNY and CDR2 SVGAGI (reference sequence). This clone occurred once. This TCR derives from a woman aged 40 to 50 with COVID-19, enrolled during active disease. Sequenced material: peripheral blood. The chain is built from TRBV6-6 and TRBJ1-6; no clear D gene. CDR3 protein: CASMGDSPLHF. CDR3 sequence (DNA): TGTGCCAGCATGGGAGATTCACCCCTCCACTTT.